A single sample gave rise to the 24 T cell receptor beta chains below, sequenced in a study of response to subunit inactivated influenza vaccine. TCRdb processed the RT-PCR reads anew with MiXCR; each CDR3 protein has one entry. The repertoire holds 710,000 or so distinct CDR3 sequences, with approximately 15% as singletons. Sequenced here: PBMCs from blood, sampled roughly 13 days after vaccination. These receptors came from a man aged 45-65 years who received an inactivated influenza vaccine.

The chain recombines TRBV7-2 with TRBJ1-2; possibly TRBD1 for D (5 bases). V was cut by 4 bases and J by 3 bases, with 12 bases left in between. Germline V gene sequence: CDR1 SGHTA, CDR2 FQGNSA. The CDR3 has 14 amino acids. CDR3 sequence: CASSSVGTYYGYTF. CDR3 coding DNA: TGTGCCAGCAGCTCAGTCGGGACCTACTATGGCTACACCTTC. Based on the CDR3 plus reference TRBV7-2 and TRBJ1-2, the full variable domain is GAGVSQSPSNKVTEKGKDVELRCDPISGHTALYWYRQSLGQGLEFLIYFQGNSAPDKSGLPSDRFSAERTGGSVSTLTIQRTQQEDSAVYLCASSSVGTYYGYTFGSGTRLTVV.

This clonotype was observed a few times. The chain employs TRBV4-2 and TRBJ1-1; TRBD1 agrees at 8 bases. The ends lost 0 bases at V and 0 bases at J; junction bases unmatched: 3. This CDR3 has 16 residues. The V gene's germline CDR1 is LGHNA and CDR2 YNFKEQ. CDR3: CASSQETGAMNTEAFF. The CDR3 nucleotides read TGTGCCAGCAGCCAAGAGACAGGGGCTATGAACACTGAAGCTTTCTTT.

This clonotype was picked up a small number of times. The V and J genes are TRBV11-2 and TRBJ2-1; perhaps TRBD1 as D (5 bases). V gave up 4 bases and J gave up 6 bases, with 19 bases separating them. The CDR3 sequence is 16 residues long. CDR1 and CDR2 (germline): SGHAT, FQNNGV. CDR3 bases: TGTGCCAGCAGCTCTCTTGGGGCTAGTTTAATCAATGAGCAGTTCTTC. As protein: CASSSLGASLINEQFF.

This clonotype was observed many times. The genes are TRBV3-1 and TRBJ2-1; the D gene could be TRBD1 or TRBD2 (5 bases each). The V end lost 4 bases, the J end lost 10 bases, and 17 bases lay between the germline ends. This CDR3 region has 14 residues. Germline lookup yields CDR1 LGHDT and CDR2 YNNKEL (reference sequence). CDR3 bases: TGTGCCAGCAGCCGGGACCCCGACTCCATAGAGCAGTTCTTC. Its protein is CASSRDPDSIEQFF.

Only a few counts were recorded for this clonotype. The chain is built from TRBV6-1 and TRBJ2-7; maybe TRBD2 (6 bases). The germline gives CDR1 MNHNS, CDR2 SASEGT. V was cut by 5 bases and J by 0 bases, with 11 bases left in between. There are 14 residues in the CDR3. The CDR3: CASSRRAVSYEQYF. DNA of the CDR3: TGTGCCAGCAGTAGGAGGGCGGTCTCCTACGAGCAGTACTTC.

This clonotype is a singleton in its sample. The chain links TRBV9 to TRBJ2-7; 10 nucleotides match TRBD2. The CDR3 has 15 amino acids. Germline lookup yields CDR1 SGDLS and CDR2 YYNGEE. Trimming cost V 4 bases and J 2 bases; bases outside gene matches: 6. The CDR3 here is CASSPSGRGTYEQYF. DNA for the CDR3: TGTGCCAGCAGCCCGAGCGGGAGGGGGACCTACGAGCAGTACTTC.

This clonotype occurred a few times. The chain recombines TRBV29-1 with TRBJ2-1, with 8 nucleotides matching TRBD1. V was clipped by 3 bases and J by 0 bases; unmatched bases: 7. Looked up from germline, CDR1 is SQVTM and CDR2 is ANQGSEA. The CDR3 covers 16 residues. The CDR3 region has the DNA TGCAGCGTTGAGGCAGGGGGCTCAAGCTCCTACAATGAGCAGTTCTTC. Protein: CSVEAGGSSSYNEQFF.

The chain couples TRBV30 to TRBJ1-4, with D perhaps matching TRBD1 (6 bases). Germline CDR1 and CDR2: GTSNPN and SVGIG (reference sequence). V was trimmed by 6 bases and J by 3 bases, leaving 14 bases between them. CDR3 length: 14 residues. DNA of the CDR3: TGTGCCTGCAACAGGGTTCGAGCTAATGAAAAACTGTTTTTT. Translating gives CACNRVRANEKLFF.

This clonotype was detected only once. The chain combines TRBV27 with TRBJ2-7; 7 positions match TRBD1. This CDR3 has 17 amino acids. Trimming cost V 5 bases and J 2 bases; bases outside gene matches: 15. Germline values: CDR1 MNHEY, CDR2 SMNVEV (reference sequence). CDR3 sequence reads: CASSIRTGQLIPYEQYF. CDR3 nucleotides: TGTGCCAGCAGTATTCGGACAGGCCAGTTAATCCCCTACGAGCAGTACTTC.

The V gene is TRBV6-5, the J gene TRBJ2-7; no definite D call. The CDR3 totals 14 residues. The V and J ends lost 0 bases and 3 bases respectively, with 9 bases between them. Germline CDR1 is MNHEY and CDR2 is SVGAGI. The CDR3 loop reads CASSYSRLSYEQYF. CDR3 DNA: TGTGCCAGCAGTTACTCGAGACTCAGCTACGAGCAGTACTTC.

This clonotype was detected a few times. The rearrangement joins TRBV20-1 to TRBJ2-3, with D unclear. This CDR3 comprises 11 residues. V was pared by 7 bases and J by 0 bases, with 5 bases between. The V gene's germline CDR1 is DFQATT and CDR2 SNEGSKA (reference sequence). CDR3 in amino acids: CSGVSTDTQYF. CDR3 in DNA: TGCAGTGGGGTGAGCACAGATACGCAGTATTTT.

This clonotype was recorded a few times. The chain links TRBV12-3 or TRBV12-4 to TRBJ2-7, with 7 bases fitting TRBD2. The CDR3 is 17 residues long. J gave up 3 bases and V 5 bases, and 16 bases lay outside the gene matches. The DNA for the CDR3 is TGTGCCAGCAGTCCAACACAGCGGGACGGATTAGACTACGAGCAGTACTTC. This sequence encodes CASSPTQRDGLDYEQYF.

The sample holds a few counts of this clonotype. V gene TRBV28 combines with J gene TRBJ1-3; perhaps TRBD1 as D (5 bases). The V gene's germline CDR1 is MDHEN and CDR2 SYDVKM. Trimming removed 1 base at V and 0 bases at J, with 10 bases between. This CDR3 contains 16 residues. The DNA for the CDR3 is TGTGCCAGCAGTTTATTAGGGACCAGCTCTGGAAACACCATATATTTT. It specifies CASSLLGTSSGNTIYF.

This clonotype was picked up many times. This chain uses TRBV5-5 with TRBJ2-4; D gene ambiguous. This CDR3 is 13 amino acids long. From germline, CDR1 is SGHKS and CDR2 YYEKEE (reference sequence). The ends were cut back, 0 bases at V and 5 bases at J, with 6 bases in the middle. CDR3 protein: CASSLVPENIQYF. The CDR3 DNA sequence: TGTGCCAGCAGCTTGGTACCAGAAAACATTCAGTACTTC.

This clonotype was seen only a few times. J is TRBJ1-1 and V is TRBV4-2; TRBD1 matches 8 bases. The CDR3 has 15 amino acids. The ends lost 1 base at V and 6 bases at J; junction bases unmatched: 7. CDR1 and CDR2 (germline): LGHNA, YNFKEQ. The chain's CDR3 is CASSQAQGAGPEAFF. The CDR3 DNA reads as TGTGCCAGCAGCCAAGCCCAGGGGGCTGGACCTGAAGCTTTCTTT.

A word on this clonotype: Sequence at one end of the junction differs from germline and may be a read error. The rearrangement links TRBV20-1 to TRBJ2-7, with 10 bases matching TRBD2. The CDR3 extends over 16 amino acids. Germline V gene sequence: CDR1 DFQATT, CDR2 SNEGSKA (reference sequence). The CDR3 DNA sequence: TGCTGTGCTAGAGATCGCCGCCTAGCGGGAGTCTACGAGCAGTACTTC. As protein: CCARDRRLAGVYEQYF.

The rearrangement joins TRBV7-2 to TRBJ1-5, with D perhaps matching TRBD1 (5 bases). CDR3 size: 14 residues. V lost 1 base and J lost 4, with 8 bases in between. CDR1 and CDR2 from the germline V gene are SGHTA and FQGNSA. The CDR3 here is CASSLGQTNQPQHF. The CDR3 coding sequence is TGTGCCAGCAGCTTAGGACAGACAAATCAGCCCCAGCATTTT.

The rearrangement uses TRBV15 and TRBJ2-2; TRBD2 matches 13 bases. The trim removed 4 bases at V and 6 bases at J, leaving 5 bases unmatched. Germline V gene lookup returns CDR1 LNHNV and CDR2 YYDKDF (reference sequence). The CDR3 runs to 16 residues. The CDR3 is CATSTTSGRVAGELFF. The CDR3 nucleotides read TGTGCCACCAGCACCACTAGCGGGAGGGTCGCCGGGGAGCTGTTTTTT. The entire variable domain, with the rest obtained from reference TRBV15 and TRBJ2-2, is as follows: DAMVIQNPRYQVTQFGKPVTLSCSQTLNHNVMYWYQQKSSQAPKLLFHYYDKDFNNEADTPDNFQSRRPNTSFCFLDIRSPGLGDTAMYLCATSTTSGRVAGELFFGEGSRLTVL.

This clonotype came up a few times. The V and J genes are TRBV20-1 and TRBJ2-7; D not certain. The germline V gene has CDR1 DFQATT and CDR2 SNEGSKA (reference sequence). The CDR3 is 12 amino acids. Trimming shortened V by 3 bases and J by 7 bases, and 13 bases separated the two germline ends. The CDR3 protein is CSASAGRPEQYF. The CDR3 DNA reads TGCAGTGCTAGCGCCGGGCGTCCAGAGCAGTACTTC.

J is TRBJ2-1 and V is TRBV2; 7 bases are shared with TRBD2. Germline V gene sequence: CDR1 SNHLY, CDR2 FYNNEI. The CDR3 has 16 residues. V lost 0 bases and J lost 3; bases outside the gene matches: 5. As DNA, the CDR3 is TGTGCCAGCAGTGAAGCGCTCTGGACTAGCTACAATGAGCAGTTCTTC. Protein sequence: CASSEALWTSYNEQFF.

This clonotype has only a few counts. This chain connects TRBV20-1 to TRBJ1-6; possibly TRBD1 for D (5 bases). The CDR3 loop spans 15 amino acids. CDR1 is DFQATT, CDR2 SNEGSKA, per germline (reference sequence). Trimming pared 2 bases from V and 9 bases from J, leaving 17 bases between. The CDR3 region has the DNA TGCAGTGCTAGATCCTGGGGGAATTTTAGTTCACCCCTCCACTTT. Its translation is CSARSWGNFSSPLHF.

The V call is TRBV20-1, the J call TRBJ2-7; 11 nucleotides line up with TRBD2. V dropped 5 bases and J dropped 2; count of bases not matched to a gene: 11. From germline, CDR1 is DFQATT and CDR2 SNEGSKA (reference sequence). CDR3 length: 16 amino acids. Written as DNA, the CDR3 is TGCAGTGCTGAACCCTCCGGGACTAGCGGAACCTACGAGCAGTACTTC. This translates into CSAEPSGTSGTYEQYF.

The CDR3 loop reads CAARAGVMNTEAFF. The CDR3 region has the DNA TGTGCTGCAAGGGCGGGGGTAATGAACACTGAAGCTTTCTTT. The V gene is TRBV30, the J gene TRBJ1-1; maybe TRBD1 (5 bases). The CDR3 covers 14 residues. Germline V gene lookup returns CDR1 GTSNPN and CDR2 SVGIG (reference sequence).

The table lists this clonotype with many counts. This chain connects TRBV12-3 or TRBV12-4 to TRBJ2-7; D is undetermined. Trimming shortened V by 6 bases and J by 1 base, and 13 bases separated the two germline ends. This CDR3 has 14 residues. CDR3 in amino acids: CASSLQGRSYEQYF. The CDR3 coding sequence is TGTGCCAGCAGCTTACAAGGGCGGTCCTACGAGCAGTACTTC.